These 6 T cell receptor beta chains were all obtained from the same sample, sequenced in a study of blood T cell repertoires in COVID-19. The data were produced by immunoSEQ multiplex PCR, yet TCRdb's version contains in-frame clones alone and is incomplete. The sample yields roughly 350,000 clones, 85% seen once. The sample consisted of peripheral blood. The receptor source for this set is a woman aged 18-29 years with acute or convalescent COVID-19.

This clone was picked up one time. This CDR3 is CAWKVGDFSPLHF. CDR3 coding DNA: TGTGCCTGGAAAGTAGGGGATTTTTCACCCCTCCACTTT. This sequence joins TRBV30 and TRBJ1-6; the D gene is possibly TRBD1 (5 bases). The CDR3 has 13 residues. CDR1 GTSNPN and CDR2 SVGIG come from the germline V gene (reference sequence). V lost 4 bases to trimming and J lost 9 bases, with 13 bases between them.

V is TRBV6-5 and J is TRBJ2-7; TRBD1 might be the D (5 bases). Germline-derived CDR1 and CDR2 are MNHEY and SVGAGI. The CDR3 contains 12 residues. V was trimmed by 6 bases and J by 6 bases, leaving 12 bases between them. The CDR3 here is CASRTELGEQYF. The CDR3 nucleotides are TGTGCCAGCAGGACAGAGTTGGGCGAGCAGTACTTC.

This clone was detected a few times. CDR3 nucleotide sequence: TGCGCCAGCAGCAAGTACGGAGAGACCCAGTACTTC. Amino acid sequence: CASSKYGETQYF. This chain uses TRBV10-2 with TRBJ2-5; D unresolved. The CDR3 consists of 12 residues. The V end was cut by 6 bases, the J end by 4 bases, with 9 bases between. Per the germline V gene, CDR1 is WSHSY and CDR2 is SAAADI.

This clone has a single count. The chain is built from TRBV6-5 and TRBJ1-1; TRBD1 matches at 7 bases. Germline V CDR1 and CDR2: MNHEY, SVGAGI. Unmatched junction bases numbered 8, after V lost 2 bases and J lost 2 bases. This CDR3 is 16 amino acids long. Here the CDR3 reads CASSYLGTELNTEAFF. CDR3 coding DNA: TGTGCCAGCAGTTACCTAGGGACAGAGCTTAACACTGAAGCTTTCTTT.

CDR3 coding DNA: TGTGCCAGCATGGGCAGCCCCTTGAATGACTATGGCTACACCTTC. It is translated as CASMGSPLNDYGYTF. V and J are TRBV2 and TRBJ1-2; D unclear. Between the trimmed V and J ends, which lost 7 bases and 3 bases, there was a span of 18 bases. Germline V gene data show CDR1 as SNHLY and CDR2 as FYNNEI. The CDR3 is made up of 15 amino acids.

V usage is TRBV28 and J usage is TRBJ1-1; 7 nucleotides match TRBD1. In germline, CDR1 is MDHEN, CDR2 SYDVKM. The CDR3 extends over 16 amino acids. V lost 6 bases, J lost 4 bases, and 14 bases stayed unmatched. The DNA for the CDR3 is TGTGCCAGCAGGACCCCTAACAGGGGTCGGTCCACTGAAGCTTTCTTT. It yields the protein CASRTPNRGRSTEAFF.